Listed below are T cell receptor beta chains from one sample, sequenced in a study of human T cells and chemical hapten exposure. From the RACE reads, TCRdb called clonotypes with MiXCR, one entry per CDR3 protein. This table holds 45,000 to 60,000 distinct CDR3 sequences, 9.5% to 15% found once. The input for sequencing was whole blood, taken in connection with sensitization to the hapten diphenylcyclopropenone (DPC). These receptors were taken from a man aged 25 to 40 with alopecia areata. Some clones in this sample may be carry-over from other donors' samples. The CDR3 runs from the conserved cysteine through the conserved F or W. The D gene is left open where the match is weak. Only part of the rows carry a size: once, few, many, or a class if the clone is expanded.

CDR3nt,CDR3aa,j_gene,v_gene,abundance,d_gene
TGTGCCAGCAGCAAGGCGGCAGGGATAGAAGCTTTCTTT,CASSKAAGIEAFF,TRBJ1-1,TRBV3-1,many,-
TGCAGCGGCGCCCGGGACAGGGGCTACAATGAGCAGTTCTTC,CSGARDRGYNEQFF,TRBJ2-1,TRBV29-1,many,TRBD1
TGTGCCAGCAGTTCGACAGCTTGGGAGTACTTC,CASSSTAWEYF,TRBJ2-7,TRBV12-3/TRBV12-4,-,-
TGTGCCAGTAGTATTCTAGGGGTCGCCCGGAATCAGTACTTC,CASSILGVARNQYF,TRBJ2-4,TRBV19,many,-
TGCAGCGTCGCCAGTCGGACAGGGGGGCAAGAGACCCAGTACTTC,CSVASRTGGQETQYF,TRBJ2-5,TRBV29-1,many,TRBD1
TGTGCCAGTCGGACAGATGAAGCTTTCTTT,CASRTDEAFF,TRBJ1-1,TRBV2,-,-
TGTGCCAGCAGGTCTCTTCGGGAGACCCAGTACTTC,CASRSLRETQYF,TRBJ2-5,TRBV27,-,-
TGTGCCAGCAGTATTGGGGCCTCCCTGGCTGAAGCTTTCTTT,CASSIGASLAEAFF,TRBJ1-1,TRBV28,-,-
TGCGCCAGCAGCCAAGATCAGCGGGCAGGGGGGCACGAGCAGTACTTC,CASSQDQRAGGHEQYF,TRBJ2-7,TRBV4-3,many,-
TGCAGCGTTGACGTGGGGCCGCTATCCTACGAGCAGTACTTC,CSVDVGPLSYEQYF,TRBJ2-7,TRBV29-1,many,-
TGTGCCAGCAGCTCTACAGGGAACTCCTACAATGAGCAGTTCTTC,CASSSTGNSYNEQFF,TRBJ2-1,TRBV7-2,once,-
TGTGCCAGCTTGGACAGGAGCACAGATACGCAGTATTTT,CASLDRSTDTQYF,TRBJ2-3,TRBV6-7,-,TRBD1
TGTGCCAGCAGTCGGGACTTGGGCTCGTTGGGTGAGCAGCTCTTC,CASSRDLGSLGEQLF,TRBJ2-1,TRBV27,once,-
TGCGCCAGCAGCCAGGGGGGGACAGGGCGTCAAGAGACCCAGTACTTC,CASSQGGTGRQETQYF,TRBJ2-5,TRBV4-1,few,TRBD1
TGCAGCGTGCACAATCCGGGACAGGGGGCCTACAATGAGCAGTTCTTC,CSVHNPGQGAYNEQFF,TRBJ2-1,TRBV29-1,once,TRBD1
TGTGCCAGCAGCTTGGGCAGGAGCAGCGGGGTCTCCTACGAGCAGGACTTC,CASSLGRSSGVSYEQDF,TRBJ2-7,TRBV7-2,-,TRBD2
TGCGCCAGCAGCCGGGCCGGGACAGTCTCTGGAAACACCATATATTTT,CASSRAGTVSGNTIYF,TRBJ1-3,TRBV4-3,-,TRBD1
TGCGCCAGCAGCCAAGACAGGCCAACCTTTGGCTACACCTTC,CASSQDRPTFGYTF,TRBJ1-2,TRBV5-1,many,-
TGCAGTGCTATTAAGGAGGGGCGAAGCACAGATACGCAGTATTTT,CSAIKEGRSTDTQYF,TRBJ2-3,TRBV20-1,few,-
TGTGCCATCAGTGAGCGGGAATCGACAGGGCATGAGCAGTTCTTC,CAISERESTGHEQFF,TRBJ2-1,TRBV10-3,-,TRBD1